Each of the 31 T cell receptor beta chains below was sequenced from the same sample in a study of control samples from healthy donors and cancer patients. Method: immunoSEQ multiplex PCR; TCRdb's copy keeps in-frame clones and lacks some. In the table there are some 120,000 clones, just under 90% of which are singletons. The sample consisted of blood. Every receptor here comes from a man under 40 in good health.

CDR3 DNA: TGTGCCACCAGTACGGGGGTGTGGAACAATGAGCAGTTCTTC. Translated: CATSTGVWNNEQFF. This sequence joins TRBV24-1 and TRBJ2-1, with D possibly matching TRBD2 (6 bases). V lost 6 bases, J lost 5 bases, and 13 bases lay in between. CDR3 size: 14 residues. Germline loops: CDR1 KGHDR, CDR2 SFDVKD.

The gene calls are TRBV18 and TRBJ2-2; weak D call: TRBD1 (5 bases). This CDR3 spans 17 amino acids. Germline loops: CDR1 KGHSH, CDR2 LQKENI. V was trimmed by 6 bases and J by 0 bases, leaving 17 bases between them. CDR3 DNA: TGTGCCAGCTCCTCAAACAGGCTCACCGCGAACACCGGGGAGCTGTTTTTT. Protein product: CASSSNRLTANTGELFF.

This CDR3 reads CASSPGRNEKLFF. CDR3 nucleotide sequence: TGTGCCAGCTCACCGGGAAGAAATGAAAAACTGTTTTTT. This chain links TRBV18 with TRBJ1-4; D remains ambiguous. The germline V gene has CDR1 KGHSH and CDR2 LQKENI. The V and J ends lost 3 bases and 5 bases respectively, with 7 bases between them. This CDR3 has 13 amino acids.

The rearrangement links TRBV7-9 to TRBJ1-1; TRBD1 is a possible D gene (5 bases). The CDR3 spans 14 residues. Germline V gene data show CDR1 as SEHNR and CDR2 as FQNEAQ (reference sequence). V was pared by 4 bases and J by 5 bases, with 14 bases between. This CDR3 reads CASSYPQGGTEAFF. The CDR3 DNA is TGTGCCAGCAGCTACCCTCAGGGAGGGACTGAAGCTTTCTTT.

This CDR3 is CAQQGENEKLFF. Here the CDR3 DNA reads TGTGCCCAACAGGGGGAAAATGAAAAACTGTTTTTT. V usage is TRBV25-1 and J usage is TRBJ1-4; 8 nucleotides line up with TRBD1. The CDR3 is 12 amino acids. V lost 11 bases to trimming and J lost 5 bases; unmatched junction nucleotides: 4. CDR1 and CDR2 from the germline V gene are MGHDK and SYGVNS.

The chain is built from TRBV6-2 or TRBV6-3 and TRBJ2-5, with D maybe TRBD1 (5 bases). In germline, CDR1 is MNHEY, CDR2 SVGEGT. Trimming removed 2 bases from V and 3 bases from J, with 10 bases in between. This CDR3 has 14 residues. The CDR3 spells CASSYGAAEETQYF. CDR3 bases: TGTGCCAGCAGTTACGGGGCTGCGGAAGAGACCCAGTACTTC.

The genes are TRBV6-5 and TRBJ2-1, with D maybe TRBD1 (5 bases). Germline CDR1 MNHEY, CDR2 SVGAGI. Trimming shortened V by 8 bases and J by 2 bases, and 10 bases separated the two germline ends. The CDR3 runs 13 residues. In nucleotides, the CDR3 is TGTGCCAGCGGGGCGGCCGCCTACAATGAGCAGTTCTTC. Translation gives CASGAAAYNEQFF.

The chain has TRBV11-3 and TRBJ2-6; no clear D gene. Per germline, CDR1 SGHNT and CDR2 YENEEA. This CDR3 has 14 amino acids. Trimming cost V 5 bases and J 0 bases, with 5 bases left between them. CDR3 loop: CASSERSGANVLTF. The CDR3 coding sequence is TGTGCCAGCAGCGAGCGCTCTGGGGCCAACGTCCTGACTTTC.

V is TRBV30 and J is TRBJ2-7; D remains unclear. The CDR3 loop spans 10 amino acids. Germline CDR1 GTSNPN, CDR2 SVGIG (reference sequence). V lost 0 bases to trimming and J lost 6 bases, with 3 bases between them. The CDR3 region is CAWSVGEQYF. CDR3 nucleotide sequence: TGTGCCTGGAGTGTAGGCGAGCAGTACTTC.

In DNA, the CDR3 is TGTGCCAGCAGCCCTCAAATTGATAGCACAGATACGCAGTATTTT. Translation gives CASSPQIDSTDTQYF. The chain has TRBV3-1 (or the pseudogene TRBV3-2) and TRBJ2-3; D unclear. The CDR3 covers 15 residues. V lost 4 bases to trimming and J lost 0 bases, with 11 bases between them. Per germline, CDR1 LGHDT and CDR2 YNNKEL (reference sequence).

V and J are TRBV5-1 and TRBJ2-1; D gene unclear. Trimming took off 3 bases at V and 7 bases at J, with 14 bases between the two ends. CDR1 SGHRS and CDR2 YFSETQ come from the germline V gene. CDR3 length: 14 residues. The CDR3 loop is CASSWRNSVNEQFF. The DNA of the CDR3 is TGCGCCAGCAGCTGGAGAAATAGTGTTAATGAGCAGTTCTTC.

The chain couples TRBV6-5 to TRBJ2-6, with D unresolved. The CDR3 has 16 residues. Trimming took 0 bases from V and 4 from J, leaving 10 bases between them. Germline CDR1 is MNHEY and CDR2 is SVGAGI. The DNA for the CDR3 is TGTGCCAGCAGTTACTCAATAGGCCCCGGGGCCAACGTCCTGACTTTC. Translated, it gives CASSYSIGPGANVLTF.

The chain combines TRBV3-1 (or the pseudogene TRBV3-2) with TRBJ1-3; 7 bases map to TRBD1. The CDR3 has 15 residues. V dropped 0 bases and J dropped 4; count of bases not matched to a gene: 3. Germline CDR1 is LGHDT and CDR2 is YNNKEL (reference sequence). CDR3 sequence reads: CASSQDPTGGNTIYF. CDR3 sequence (DNA): TGTGCCAGCAGCCAAGACCCGACAGGGGGAAACACCATATATTTT.

The chain recombines TRBV6-6 with TRBJ1-5; the D gene is possibly TRBD1 (6 bases). Germline values: CDR1 MNHNY, CDR2 SVGAGI (reference sequence). This CDR3 has 13 residues. Trimming pared 7 bases from V and 8 bases from J, leaving 15 bases between. The CDR3 nucleotides are TGTGCCAGCACCTCGGACAGCCCGAAGCCCCAGCATTTT. Its protein is CASTSDSPKPQHF.

V and J are TRBV9 and TRBJ2-2, with 8 bases lining up with TRBD2. CDR1 and CDR2 (germline): SGDLS, YYNGEE. J was trimmed by 4 bases and V by 3 bases; bases with no gene match: 5. The CDR3 extends over 15 amino acids. CDR3 sequence (DNA): TGTGCCAGCAGCGCGGGACTAGTCAGCACCGGGGAGCTGTTTTTT. It yields the protein CASSAGLVSTGELFF.

The V call is TRBV19, the J call TRBJ1-2, with 10 bases lining up with TRBD1. Germline V CDR1 and CDR2: LNHDA, SQIVND (reference sequence). The V segment lost 5 bases and the J segment 7 bases; nucleotides outside the gene matches: 4. This CDR3 is built from 13 residues. The DNA for the CDR3 is TGTGCCAGTAGTCCGACAGGGGGCGGTGGCTACACCTTC. Translation gives CASSPTGGGGYTF.

This clone was seen a single time. V usage is TRBV5-1 and J usage is TRBJ1-6, with unresolved D. Germline assignment: CDR1 SGHRS and CDR2 YFSETQ. V lost 0 bases and J lost 7, with 11 bases in between. This CDR3 comprises 15 residues. The CDR3 here is CASSLEIQANSPLHF. The CDR3 coding sequence is TGCGCCAGCAGCTTGGAGATCCAGGCGAATTCACCCCTCCACTTT.

This rearrangement joins TRBV2 to TRBJ1-5; D gene unclear. CDR3 length: 15 residues. Germline lookup yields CDR1 SNHLY and CDR2 FYNNEI. V lost 1 base to trimming and J lost 0 bases, with 7 bases between them. The CDR3 loop reads CASSEEAHSNQPQHF. The CDR3 nucleotides read TGTGCCAGCAGTGAAGAAGCCCATAGCAATCAGCCCCAGCATTTT.

The V gene is TRBV7-2, the J gene TRBJ1-1, with a possible D match to TRBD1 (6 bases). The germline CDR1 and CDR2 sequences are SGHTA and FQGNSA. V lost 5 bases to trimming and J lost 6 bases, with 10 bases between them. This CDR3 has 12 amino acids. The CDR3 coding sequence is TGTGCCAGCAGCCTACAGGGCTCTGAAGCTTTCTTT. This encodes CASSLQGSEAFF.

The chain links TRBV5-1 to TRBJ2-3; D is possibly TRBD2 (6 bases). Germline V gene data show CDR1 as SGHRS and CDR2 as YFSETQ. Trimming shortened V by 1 base and J by 3 bases, and 12 bases separated the two germline ends. The CDR3 extends over 15 amino acids. The CDR3 region has the DNA TGCGCCAGCAGCTTGAACGGGGGTTTAACAGATACGCAGTATTTT. This translates into CASSLNGGLTDTQYF.

This sequence joins TRBV18 and TRBJ1-1, with D uncertain. With 4 bases removed from V and 0 bases from J, the gap between germline ends came to 9 bases. CDR1 is KGHSH, CDR2 LQKENI, per germline. The CDR3 runs 14 residues. Here the CDR3 DNA reads TGTGCCAGCTCACGACTATCCATGAACACTGAAGCTTTCTTT. Translation gives CASSRLSMNTEAFF.

This sequence joins TRBV12-3 or TRBV12-4 and TRBJ1-1; a possible D gene is TRBD1 (5 bases). V shed 6 bases and J shed 4 bases, with 12 bases lying between them. CDR3 length equals 13 residues. The CDR3 protein is CASRTTGGTEAFF. The CDR3 nucleotides are TGTGCCAGCAGGACGACGGGGGGCACTGAAGCTTTCTTT.

A remark on this clone: This sample also contains other DNA sequences that code for the same CDR3. This chain links TRBV5-1 with TRBJ1-1; 7 bases fit TRBD1. The ends lost 4 bases at V and 2 bases at J; junction bases unmatched: 5. The V gene's germline CDR1 is SGHRS and CDR2 YFSETQ. This CDR3 comprises 14 residues. CDR3 amino acids: CASSLGTDNTEAFF. The CDR3 nucleotides read TGCGCCAGCAGCCTCGGGACAGATAACACTGAAGCTTTCTTT.

V gene TRBV3-1 (or the pseudogene TRBV3-2) combines with J gene TRBJ1-1; a possible D gene is TRBD1 (5 bases). V lost 4 bases to trimming and J lost 1 base, with 13 bases between them. CDR1 and CDR2 from the germline V gene are LGHDT and YNNKEL (reference sequence). The CDR3 runs to 15 residues. CDR3 in amino acids: CASSPTQAGNTEAFF. CDR3 in DNA: TGTGCCAGCAGCCCTACACAGGCTGGGAACACTGAAGCTTTCTTT.

This chain uses TRBV7-3 with TRBJ1-2; D is undetermined. V lost 2 bases and J 6 bases, leaving 13 bases between the germline ends. Germline-derived CDR1 and CDR2 are SGHTA and FQGTGA. The CDR3 contains 14 residues. The CDR3 is CASSLWRKADGYTF. In DNA, the CDR3 is TGTGCCAGCAGCTTATGGAGGAAGGCGGATGGCTACACCTTC.

CDR3 sequence: CASSPDPSREQYV. The CDR3 bases are TGTGCCAGCAGCCCTGATCCGTCTCGCGAGCAGTACGTC. The chain joins TRBV5-4 to TRBJ2-7, with unresolved D. Germline V CDR1 and CDR2: SGHNT, YYREEE (reference sequence). Trimming removed 4 bases from V and 6 bases from J, with 14 bases in between. The CDR3 contains 13 residues.

The rearrangement joins TRBV5-1 to TRBJ2-7, with D unclear. Trimming cost V 1 base and J 7 bases, with 15 bases left between them. The CDR3 totals 14 residues. Germline V CDR1 and CDR2: SGHRS, YFSETQ. CDR3 region: CASSLLPDTGEQYF. As DNA, the CDR3 is TGCGCCAGCAGCTTGTTACCAGATACTGGGGAGCAGTACTTC.

V usage is TRBV5-4 and J usage is TRBJ1-1; 8 nucleotides align to TRBD1. The trim removed 4 bases at V and 0 bases at J, leaving 8 bases unmatched. The CDR3 has 16 amino acids. From germline, CDR1 is SGHNT and CDR2 YYREEE (reference sequence). CDR3 in DNA: TGTGCCAGCAGCGATCGAAGACAGGGGATGAACACTGAAGCTTTCTTT. This sequence encodes CASSDRRQGMNTEAFF.

The chain employs TRBV3-1 (or the pseudogene TRBV3-2) and TRBJ2-2; maybe TRBD2 (5 bases). The germline V and J ends were trimmed by 5 bases and 5 bases, with 15 bases remaining between them. The CDR3 runs 15 residues. The germline CDR1 and CDR2 sequences are LGHDT and YNNKEL (reference sequence). CDR3 sequence: CASSTSRGGTGELFF. CDR3 nucleotides: TGTGCCAGCAGCACTAGTAGAGGCGGAACCGGGGAGCTGTTTTTT.

The chain links TRBV10-3 to TRBJ2-4; tentatively, D is TRBD1 or TRBD2 (6 bases each). Germline V gene sequence: CDR1 ENHRY, CDR2 SYGVKD. V lost 8 bases and J lost 3, with 20 bases in between. CDR3 length: 16 residues. CDR3 bases: TGTGCCATCGGGGGGATAAAGGGGGAGGTCAAAAACATTCAGTACTTC. It specifies CAIGGIKGEVKNIQYF.

The genes are TRBV27 and TRBJ1-6; D not certain. This CDR3 is 14 amino acids long. The germline gives CDR1 MNHEY, CDR2 SMNVEV (reference sequence). The V gene lost 5 bases and the J gene lost 4 bases, with 9 bases spanning the gap. The CDR3 DNA follows: TGTGCCAGCAGTCCTCGGGAATATAATTCACCCCTCCACTTT. Amino acids: CASSPREYNSPLHF.